The source of this T cell receptor (beta chain) is a study of cytomegalovirus exposure and HLA in healthy donors. Study outcomes and limitations: According to the study, roughly 160 TCR beta chains were cytomegalovirus-associated.

PCR was performed using 60 Vbeta and 13 Jbeta primers. The assay was immunoSEQ multiplex PCR, and TCRdb's table has in-frame clones only and misses some. The table lists tens of thousands of clones, about four fifths of them singletons. The CDR3 has 13 amino acids. Trimming cost V 6 bases and J 6 bases, with 13 bases left between them. Germline V gene lookup returns CDR1 ENHRY and CDR2 SYGVKD. The sample holds a few counts of this clone. Its antigen is currently unknown. The source is a man aged 50-60 years in good health and CMV-seronegative. Sequenced: PBMCs. The chain couples TRBV10-3 to TRBJ2-3; TRBD1 is a possible D gene (6 bases). The CDR3 reads CAIRTTGYDTQYF. For the CDR3, the DNA is TGTGCCATCAGAACCACAGGGTACGATACGCAGTATTTT.